Below are 3 T cell receptor beta chains sequenced from a single sample in a study of cytomegalovirus exposure and HLA in healthy donors. With 60 Vbeta and 13 Jbeta primers, the PCR was carried out. Here immunoSEQ multiplex PCR was the method, and the copy in TCRdb shows in-frame clones only, minus some. The table includes roughly 70,000 clones, around three quarters detected once. What was sequenced was PBMCs. The source is a man over 45 in good health and CMV-seronegative.

This chain uses TRBV7-2 with TRBJ2-3, with TRBD2 matching 10 bases. The J segment lost 4 bases and the V segment lost 3 bases, leaving 7 bases of the junction unmatched. There are 16 residues in the CDR3. The V gene's germline CDR1 is SGHTA and CDR2 FQGNSA. CDR3 sequence reads: CASSFVGTSAADTQYF. As DNA, the CDR3 is TGTGCCAGCAGCTTTGTTGGGACTAGCGCAGCAGATACGCAGTATTTT.

This chain uses TRBV5-4 with TRBJ2-1; TRBD2 aligns across 11 bases. Germline V gene sequence: CDR1 SGHNT, CDR2 YYREEE (reference sequence). The V segment lost 4 bases and the J segment 6 bases; nucleotides outside the gene matches: 9. This CDR3 is 16 amino acids long. In DNA form, the CDR3 reads TGTGCCAGCAGCGGGACTAGCGGCGCAAGATTCAATGAGCAGTTCTTC. Protein product: CASSGTSGARFNEQFF.

The chain recombines TRBV12-5 with TRBJ1-5; D is possibly TRBD1 (5 bases). CDR1 is LGHNT and CDR2 is FRNRAP in the germline V gene. The germline V and J ends were trimmed by 2 bases and 1 base, with 6 bases remaining between them. The CDR3 is 14 residues long. CDR3 loop: CASGLTGSNQPQHF. The DNA for the CDR3 is TGTGCTAGTGGTTTGACAGGCAGCAATCAGCCCCAGCATTTT.